This TCR beta chain was sequenced during a study of blood T cell repertoires in COVID-19 (dated by TCRdb to the early 2020s). Regarding the research as a whole: The collaborator samples originated in the United States, Italy and Spain and spanned the acute and convalescent phases of COVID-19. The prospective study material was composed of cDNA or gDNA derived from T cells, B-cell-depleted T cells, or PBMCs. The dataset comprised deeply sampled blood TCRbeta repertoires from subjects exposed to, actively infected with, or recovered from COVID-19. The repertoires were made available in a free public database intended to serve as a resource for research on the immune response to SARS-CoV-2. The samples were drawn from two sources: the first 160 participants of the ongoing ImmuneRACE study, and 950 to 1,500 subjects contributed by 6 global collaborators. Nearly every sample came with metadata listing a de-identified subject ID, COVID-19 status, age in years and sex. Where available, HLA class I and class II types were obtained from metadata supplied by the sample provider rather than from assay-based typing.

Study-wide findings and limitations: How much clinical and demographic metadata was included differed by source and by participant, and the metadata was provided uncurated.

Trimmed from V: 2 bases; trimmed from J: 4 bases; junction bases lacking a gene match: 4. Measured from the cysteine to the phenylalanine, the CDR3 is 14 residues long. The DNA shown is the 42-base CDR3, in frame from base 1. CDR1 and CDR2 were assigned from the germline V gene (reference sequence) as SEHNR and FQNEAQ. TCRbeta CDR3 regions were amplified from genomic DNA using the immunoSEQ Assay, a bias-controlled multiplex PCR. The authors' analysis ran thus. The number of nucleated cells in each sample was estimated from the amplification of reference gene primers within the assay. To quantify the absolute abundance of each unique TCRbeta CDR3 rearrangement, sequence reads were collapsed and filtered. For each sample, productive Simpson clonality was calculated by taking the square root of Simpson's diversity index across productive rearrangements. Drawn from immuneACCESS, this table holds only the in-frame rearrangements with V and J called that TCRdb kept. Clones are partly lost; checked studies trace under half to an unresolved V gene and leave the rest unexplained. The D gene and trimming were derived from the DNA, and the V and J assignments and clone size from that table. Recorded for this sample are a few hundred thousand clones; roughly 84% of them occurred a single time. In total, the top ten clones hold 5.5% to 7.5% of the sample.

This clone was picked up a small number of times. Its cognate antigen has yet to be identified. Per-base qualities were not stored, and no clone one base away is much larger. Participants in the prospective study were enrolled through a virtual design, were aged about 18 to 90 years, and lived in roughly 25 United States geographic areas. Cohort assignment in the prospective study relied on participant-reported clinical history from a screening survey and a study questionnaire. ImmuneRACE Cohort 3 recovered participants were defined by two consecutive negative NP/OP PCR tests, healthcare professional clearance, or symptom resolution. In the prospective study, mobile phlebotomists collected whole blood, serum and a nasopharyngeal or oropharyngeal swab from each participant. Additional blood draws and questionnaires over an approximately two-month period could optionally be provided by prospective study participants. Prospective study blood samples were shipped either frozen or at room temperature before DNA extraction.

The receptor comes from a woman aged 40 to 49 who had recovered from COVID-19. This sequence uses TRBV7-9 and TRBJ1-1, with 7 bases matching TRBD1. The sample was PBMCs or T cells enriched from blood (not recorded which). The CDR3 reads as follows: CASSLLQGGTEAFF. The DNA sequence reads TGTGCCAGCAGCTTACTCCAGGGGGGCACTGAAGCTTTCTTT.